The T cell receptor beta chain described here comes from a study of cytomegalovirus exposure and HLA in healthy donors. Study overall: An earlier analysis found 117 million unique TCR beta sequences from around 180 million T cells.

Study outcomes and limitations: In vitro experiments confirmed that three CMV-associated chains were specific for CMV antigens. TCR beta chain V- and J-gene trimming was linked, in a later analysis, to a missense variant in DCLRE1C.

About this clone: The target antigen is unknown.

The study ran its PCR with 60 Vbeta and 13 Jbeta primers. The assay was immunoSEQ multiplex PCR, and TCRdb's table has in-frame clones only and misses some. In all, the sample yields roughly 73,000 clones. The sequencing input was PBMCs. The receptor comes from a female donor in good health and CMV-seropositive.

The CDR3 here is CSVGVLEKLFF. Here the CDR3 DNA reads TGCAGCGTTGGAGTGCTTGAAAAACTGTTTTTT. The chain carries TRBV29-1 and TRBJ1-4; D gene ambiguous. The CDR3 spans 11 residues. CDR1 and CDR2 (germline): SQVTM, ANQGSEA. The V gene lost 4 bases and the J gene lost 7 bases, with 7 bases spanning the gap.